Presented here are 20 T cell receptor beta chains from one specimen sequenced in a study of vaccination effects on CD4 cells after COVID-19. Ahead of sequencing, the ViraFEST assay grew antigen-specific CD4+ T cells using viral peptide pools. When around 9 days of culture had elapsed, CD4+ T cells were isolated. Each participant received a vaccine that was either BNT162b2 or mRNA-1273, given as two doses. The antigens these receptors bind are not known. Clones were sequenced by immunoSEQ multiplex PCR, and TCRdb holds only the in-frame ones, with some missing. The table lists about 50,000 clones, 74% of them singletons. The specimen was CD4+ T cells from PBMCs cultured with HCoV-OC43 spike peptides, collected after COVID-19 vaccination. As to subset: HCoV-OC43 spike overlapping peptide pool stimulation. These receptors were taken from a human donor who received a COVID-19 vaccine.

This chain connects TRBV2 to TRBJ2-5, with 11 bases fitting TRBD2. Looked up from germline, CDR1 is SNHLY and CDR2 is FYNNEI. The V segment lost 8 bases and the J segment 2 bases; nucleotides outside the gene matches: 7. The CDR3 covers 15 residues. CDR3 protein: CASSSSGGFQETQYF. DNA for the CDR3: TGTGCCAGCTCCTCTAGCGGGGGGTTTCAAGAGACCCAGTACTTC.

The chain employs TRBV6-6 and TRBJ2-3; maybe TRBD1 (6 bases). The V end was cut by 8 bases, the J end by 6 bases, with 15 bases between. The germline gives CDR1 MNHNY, CDR2 SVGAGI (reference sequence). The CDR3 is 13 amino acids. The CDR3, as DNA: TGTGCCAGCCTTCCTTCAACAGGGGATACGCAGTATTTT. Encoded protein: CASLPSTGDTQYF.

The genes are TRBV10-1 and TRBJ1-1, with D perhaps TRBD1 (6 bases). Trimming removed 2 bases at V and 2 bases at J, with 15 bases between. The length of the CDR3 is 16 residues. Germline CDR1 WNHNN, CDR2 SYGVQD (reference sequence). CDR3 bases: TGCGCCAGCAGTGAGACACCGACAGGCCTTAACACTGAAGCTTTCTTT. It codes for CASSETPTGLNTEAFF.

V and J are TRBV4-1 and TRBJ1-1, with a weak D call TRBD1 (6 bases). The V gene lost 1 base and the J gene lost 4 bases, with 10 bases spanning the gap. Per the germline V gene, CDR1 is MGHRA and CDR2 is YSYEKL. This CDR3 has 14 residues. The CDR3 sequence is CASSQVLQGTEAFF. In DNA, the CDR3 is TGCGCCAGCAGCCAAGTATTACAGGGCACTGAAGCTTTCTTT.

The V and J genes are TRBV9 and TRBJ2-7; the match to TRBD1 covers 11 bases. Germline CDR1 and CDR2: SGDLS and YYNGEE. The CDR3 is made up of 15 amino acids. V was clipped by 0 bases and J by 4 bases; unmatched bases: 3. The CDR3 bases are TGTGCCAGCAGCGTAGGTGGGACAGGGGGGTACGAGCAGTACTTC. Its protein is CASSVGGTGGYEQYF.

The sample holds a few counts of this clone. The chain has TRBV18 and TRBJ2-1; D might be TRBD2 (7 bases). Germline V lookup: CDR1 KGHSH, CDR2 LQKENI. Trimming removed 6 bases from V and 6 bases from J, with 21 bases in between. This CDR3 is 16 amino acids long. CDR3 bases: TGTGCCAGCTCCCAGAATGGCGGGGGCGCATCCAATGAGCAGTTCTTC. Its translation is CASSQNGGGASNEQFF.

A note on this clone: Other nucleotide sequences from this sample produce the same CDR3. The chain combines TRBV5-4 with TRBJ2-5; 9 nucleotides line up with TRBD1. The V gene's germline CDR1 is SGHNT and CDR2 YYREEE (reference sequence). V shed 4 bases and J 4 bases; nucleotides not matched to a gene: 5. The CDR3 is 14 amino acids. The CDR3 loop reads CASSLQGATETQYF. The CDR3 region has the DNA TGTGCCAGCAGCCTACAGGGGGCAACAGAGACCCAGTACTTC.

This clone was picked up a small number of times. This chain uses TRBV27 with TRBJ1-2; 10 bases line up with TRBD1. Germline CDR1 is MNHEY and CDR2 is SMNVEV (reference sequence). The V gene end was trimmed by 7 bases and the J gene end by 5 bases; junction bases not matched to a gene: 7. This CDR3 is 14 amino acids long. The CDR3 spells CASTSGTGEYGYTF. DNA for the CDR3: TGTGCCAGCACTTCCGGGACAGGGGAATATGGCTACACCTTC.

The chain couples TRBV29-1 to TRBJ2-7; no clear D. Looked up from germline, CDR1 is SQVTM and CDR2 is ANQGSEA. CDR3 size: 12 residues. The V gene lost 7 bases and the J gene lost 0 bases, with 10 bases spanning the gap. The CDR3 nucleotides read TGCAGCGCCCGGTTAAACTCCTACGAGCAGTACTTC. Translating gives CSARLNSYEQYF.

The rearrangement links TRBV19 to TRBJ2-7; TRBD1 matches 7 bases. There are 15 residues in the CDR3. V gave up 5 bases and J gave up 2 bases; unmatched junction bases: 9. Looked up from germline, CDR1 is LNHDA and CDR2 is SQIVND (reference sequence). This CDR3 is CASSLSATGTYEQYF. The CDR3 nucleotides are TGTGCCAGTAGTCTCTCCGCGACAGGGACCTACGAGCAGTACTTC.

The chain joins TRBV3-1 (or the pseudogene TRBV3-2) to TRBJ2-5, with D maybe TRBD2 (6 bases). The V gene's germline CDR1 is LGHDT and CDR2 YNNKEL (reference sequence). The CDR3 spans 15 residues. V gave up 5 bases and J gave up 2 bases, with 15 bases separating them. The DNA of the CDR3 is TGTGCCAGCAGCGGTGCGGCGGGGAATCAAGAGACCCAGTACTTC. Translating gives CASSGAAGNQETQYF.

The rearrangement uses TRBV6-5 and TRBJ1-5, with D unclear. The CDR3 length is 14 residues. Germline V gives CDR1 MNHEY, CDR2 SVGAGI. The V and J ends lost 0 bases and 1 base respectively, with 4 bases between them. The CDR3 loop is CASSYSFSNQPQHF. The CDR3 nucleotides read TGTGCCAGCAGTTACTCATTCAGCAATCAGCCCCAGCATTTT.

V and J are TRBV7-2 and TRBJ1-1; D call uncertain. This CDR3 spans 15 amino acids. CDR1 is SGHTA, CDR2 FQGNSA, per germline. Trimming left V 4 bases short and J 1 base short, with 13 bases between. As DNA, the CDR3 is TGTGCCAGCAGCTCGGTACACGGGAAGAACACTGAAGCTTTCTTT. Encoded protein: CASSSVHGKNTEAFF.

CDR3 DNA: TGTGCCAGCAGCTTGGGCTGGGGCACACAGGCCCATAATTCACCCCTCCACTTT. This gives the protein CASSLGWGTQAHNSPLHF. V usage is TRBV5-4 and J usage is TRBJ1-6, with D perhaps TRBD1 (5 bases). Germline-derived CDR1 and CDR2 are SGHNT and YYREEE (reference sequence). The germline V and J ends were trimmed by 0 bases and 5 bases, with 18 bases remaining between them. The CDR3 contains 18 residues.

Remarks on this clone: At one end the junction does not follow the germline gene, possibly because of a read error. Other DNA sequences in this sample translate to the same CDR3. The chain recombines TRBV6-1 with TRBJ2-7, with D perhaps assigned TRBD1 or TRBD2 (7 bases each). This CDR3 has 15 amino acids. CDR1 is MNHNS and CDR2 is SASEGT in the germline V gene. The CDR3 nucleotides read TGTGCCAGCAGTGAAGGGGAGGGGGCCTCCTACGAGCAATACTTC. This encodes CASSEGEGASYEQYF.

This clone has a single count. V usage is TRBV21-1 and J usage is TRBJ1-3; the table's D call, TRBD1, has no DNA check behind it. TRBV21-1 is termed a pseudogene. This CDR3 has 17 amino acids. CDR3 DNA: TGTGCCAGCAGCAAGACCAGATCAGGCATCTCTGGAAACACCATATATTTT. The encoded protein is CASSKTRSGISGNTIYF.

The chain is built from TRBV18 and TRBJ2-7; 7 bases are shared with TRBD1. The junction had 13 bases not matched to a gene; V was cut back by 6 bases and J by 2 bases. The CDR3 sequence is 16 residues long. The germline CDR1 and CDR2 sequences are KGHSH and LQKENI. As DNA, the CDR3 is TGTGCCAGCTCCGTATACCGGGACAGAATAACCTACGAGCAGTACTTC. It yields the protein CASSVYRDRITYEQYF.

The table lists this clone with a count of one. The chain couples TRBV9 to TRBJ2-2; D is undetermined. The CDR3 has 16 amino acids. Germline CDR1 SGDLS, CDR2 YYNGEE. V was pared by 4 bases and J by 3 bases, with 16 bases between. This CDR3 is CASSYYTPRDTGELFF. CDR3 coding DNA: TGTGCCAGCAGCTACTACACACCAAGGGACACCGGGGAGCTGTTTTTT.

In its sample, this clone was seen once. This sequence joins TRBV6-2 or TRBV6-3 and TRBJ2-3; D unclear. Germline V gene data show CDR1 as MNHEY and CDR2 as SVGEGT. The CDR3 is 14 amino acids. Trimming left V 2 bases short and J 2 bases short, with 8 bases between. CDR3 loop: CASSYATLTDTQYF. Written as DNA, the CDR3 is TGTGCCAGCAGTTACGCCACACTCACAGATACGCAGTATTTT.

V and J are TRBV30 and TRBJ1-6, with D tentatively TRBD1 (6 bases). The V and J ends lost 5 bases and 7 bases respectively, with 12 bases between them. CDR3 length: 13 amino acids. CDR1 is GTSNPN, CDR2 SVGIG, per germline (reference sequence). CDR3 in DNA: TGTGCCTGGGAGGGACAACCAAATTCACCCCTCCACTTT. Its protein product is CAWEGQPNSPLHF.